The 17 T cell receptor beta chains below come from one sample, sequenced in a study of Ad26.COV2.S vaccination and SARS-CoV-2 variants. Sequencing used immunoSEQ multiplex PCR; TCRdb keeps in-frame clones, though not all of them. The table has about 350,000 clones, 92% seen once. The sample was peripheral blood, taken after recovery from COVID-19. These receptors originate from a human donor who had recovered from COVID-19.

The chain couples TRBV20-1 to TRBJ1-5; D remains unclear. The V end was cut by 3 bases, the J end by 3 bases, with 12 bases between. The V gene's germline CDR1 is DFQATT and CDR2 SNEGSKA (reference sequence). CDR3 length: 14 amino acids. This chain's CDR3 is CSASRARHNQPQHF. CDR3 DNA: TGCAGTGCTAGTAGGGCTAGACACAATCAGCCCCAGCATTTT.

The chain has TRBV5-1 and TRBJ2-3; possibly TRBD2 for D (7 bases). The CDR3 is 19 amino acids. V was pared by 4 bases and J by 3 bases, with 27 bases between. Looked up from germline, CDR1 is SGHRS and CDR2 is YFSETQ. The chain's CDR3 is CASSVQRGGLASWTDTQYF. The DNA for the CDR3 is TGCGCCAGCAGCGTGCAGAGGGGGGGTTTAGCGTCTTGGACAGATACGCAGTATTTT.

V is TRBV4-1 and J is TRBJ2-1, with a tentative D call TRBD2 (5 bases). V was shortened by 4 bases and J by 7 bases, with 20 bases between the two germline ends. The germline V gene has CDR1 MGHRA and CDR2 YSYEKL. The CDR3 totals 16 residues. The CDR3 reads CASSLHLEVGENEQFF. The DNA of the CDR3 is TGCGCCAGCAGCCTCCATCTGGAGGTGGGCGAGAATGAGCAGTTCTTC.

This clone was seen just once. This chain connects TRBV5-1 to TRBJ2-5; D is tentatively TRBD1 or TRBD2 (6 bases each). V was cut by 3 bases and J by 5 bases, with 14 bases left in between. Germline V gene lookup returns CDR1 SGHRS and CDR2 YFSETQ. This CDR3 comprises 14 residues. CDR3 region: CASSSTGGEETQYF. CDR3 nucleotides: TGCGCCAGCAGCTCGACAGGAGGGGAGGAGACCCAGTACTTC.

V usage is TRBV12-3 or TRBV12-4 and J usage is TRBJ2-7; D is uncertain. Between the trimmed V and J ends, which lost 1 base and 8 bases, there was a span of 12 bases. This CDR3 is built from 13 residues. This CDR3 is CASSLGLLEKQYF. The CDR3 DNA is TGTGCCAGCAGTTTAGGGCTTCTAGAAAAGCAGTACTTC.

CDR3 region: CASSHLLAGAYEQYF. For the CDR3, the DNA is TGCGCCAGCAGCCACTTACTAGCGGGGGCCTACGAGCAGTACTTC. The gene calls are TRBV4-1 and TRBJ2-7; 11 bases are a match to TRBD2. CDR1 MGHRA and CDR2 YSYEKL come from the germline V gene. V was pared by 3 bases and J by 2 bases, with 3 bases of the junction left unmatched. CDR3 size: 15 residues.

The CDR3 reads CASSQSGGSSYEQYF. The CDR3 DNA reads TGCGCCAGCAGCCAGAGCGGGGGGAGCTCCTACGAGCAGTACTTC. The chain links TRBV4-1 to TRBJ2-7; 9 bases fit TRBD2. J lost 0 bases, V lost 3 bases, and 3 bases had no gene match. Germline assignment: CDR1 MGHRA and CDR2 YSYEKL. The CDR3 is made up of 15 amino acids.

This clone was seen only once. The V call is TRBV6-6, the J call TRBJ1-5; D is uncertain. The germline V gene encodes CDR1 MNHNY and CDR2 SVGAGI (reference sequence). CDR3 length equals 13 residues. V was pared by 0 bases and J by 11 bases, with 11 bases between. The CDR3 loop is CASSYSLDRTQHF. For the CDR3, the DNA is TGTGCCAGCAGTTACTCTTTGGACCGAACCCAGCATTTT.

Comments on this clone: The same CDR3 arises from other DNA sequences in this sample as well. V is TRBV7-9 and J is TRBJ1-1; D may be TRBD1 (5 bases). V lost 5 bases to trimming and J lost 3 bases, with 10 bases between them. The CDR3 extends over 13 amino acids. CDR1 and CDR2 (germline): SEHNR, FQNEAQ (reference sequence). The CDR3 DNA reads TGTGCCAGCAGCCTGACAGTTGACACTGAAGCTTTCTTT. This translates into CASSLTVDTEAFF.

The CDR3 is CASSLVGGAGGWAQYF. The CDR3 nucleotides are TGTGCCAGCAGCTTAGTAGGTGGGGCCGGAGGGTGGGCCCAGTACTTC. The chain uses TRBV7-2 and TRBJ2-5; TRBD2 might be the D (6 bases). The CDR3 has 16 residues. V dropped 1 base and J dropped 9 bases, with 21 bases sitting between them. Germline V CDR1 and CDR2: SGHTA, FQGNSA.

V and J are TRBV12-5 and TRBJ2-5; TRBD2 matches 7 bases. J gave up 4 bases and V 4 bases, and 0 bases lay outside the gene matches. The germline V gene has CDR1 LGHNT and CDR2 FRNRAP. This CDR3 has 12 residues. The CDR3 sequence is CASGWGGETQYF. CDR3 coding DNA: TGTGCTAGTGGTTGGGGGGGAGAGACCCAGTACTTC.

This clone has a handful of counts. This chain joins TRBV7-9 and TRBJ1-5; TRBD1 might be the D (5 bases). Germline CDR1 reads SEHNR; CDR2 reads FQNEAQ (reference sequence). The V end lost 3 bases, the J end lost 4 bases, and 7 bases lay between the germline ends. The CDR3 is made up of 13 amino acids. The CDR3 spells CASSFRQNQPQHF. CDR3 nucleotide sequence: TGTGCCAGCAGCTTCCGACAGAATCAGCCCCAGCATTTT.

V gene TRBV10-1 combines with J gene TRBJ2-1; the D gene is possibly TRBD2 (6 bases). Trimming stripped 6 bases from V and 2 bases from J, with 17 bases between. The CDR3 consists of 16 residues. The germline CDR1 and CDR2 sequences are WNHNN and SYGVQD (reference sequence). CDR3 sequence: CASRDKTGGAYNEQFF. The CDR3 bases are TGCGCCAGCAGAGATAAAACAGGAGGGGCCTACAATGAGCAGTTCTTC.

This clone appeared a single time. DNA for the CDR3: TGTGCCAGCAGCTACCGGACAGGACGAGAGCAGTACTTC. Protein: CASSYRTGREQYF. This chain joins TRBV5-6 and TRBJ2-7, with TRBD1 matching 7 bases. The ends lost 3 bases at V and 7 bases at J; junction bases unmatched: 7. Looked up from germline, CDR1 is SGHDT and CDR2 is YYEEEE. The CDR3 length is 13 residues.

Remarks on this clone: Other DNA sequences in this sample translate to the same CDR3. The chain carries TRBV29-1 and TRBJ1-1; no definite D call. Trimming stripped 4 bases from V and 1 base from J, with 7 bases between. The V gene's germline CDR1 is SQVTM and CDR2 ANQGSEA. The CDR3 contains 12 residues. The CDR3 DNA is TGCAGCGTTGGAAGGGAGAACACTGAAGCTTTCTTT. Its translation is CSVGRENTEAFF.

The V gene is TRBV9, the J gene TRBJ1-4; 10 bases match TRBD1. The CDR3 runs 15 residues. The trim removed 3 bases at V and 7 bases at J, leaving 6 bases unmatched. In germline, CDR1 is SGDLS, CDR2 YYNGEE. CDR3 sequence reads: CASSGQGALSEKLFF. The CDR3 nucleotides read TGTGCCAGCAGCGGACAGGGGGCGCTCAGTGAAAAACTGTTTTTT.

The V gene is TRBV7-2, the J gene TRBJ2-6; perhaps TRBD1 as D (6 bases). The CDR3 runs 15 residues. Trimming shortened V by 4 bases and J by 2 bases, and 9 bases separated the two germline ends. Germline CDR1 SGHTA, CDR2 FQGNSA. CDR3: CASSSDRPGANVLTF. Written as DNA, the CDR3 is TGTGCCAGCAGCTCTGACAGGCCTGGGGCCAACGTCCTGACTTTC.